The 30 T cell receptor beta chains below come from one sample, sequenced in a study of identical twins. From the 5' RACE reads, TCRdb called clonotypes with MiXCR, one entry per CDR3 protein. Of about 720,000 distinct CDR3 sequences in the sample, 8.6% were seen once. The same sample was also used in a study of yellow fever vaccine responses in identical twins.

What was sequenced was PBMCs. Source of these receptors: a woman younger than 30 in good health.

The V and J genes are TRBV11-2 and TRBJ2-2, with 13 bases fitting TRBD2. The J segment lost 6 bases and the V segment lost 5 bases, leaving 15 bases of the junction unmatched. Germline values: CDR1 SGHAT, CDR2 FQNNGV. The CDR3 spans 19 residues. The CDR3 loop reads CASSRGTSGMGVRAGELFF. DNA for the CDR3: TGTGCCAGCAGCCGGGGGACTAGCGGGATGGGAGTGAGGGCCGGGGAGCTGTTTTTT.

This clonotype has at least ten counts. Here the CDR3 reads CSVHTSGKKPSQFF. The CDR3 nucleotides read TGCAGCGTTCATACTAGCGGGAAGAAACCTTCGCAGTTCTTC. The rearrangement joins TRBV29-1 to TRBJ2-1, with 10 bases aligning to TRBD2. CDR3 length: 14 amino acids. Trimming cost V 5 bases and J 12 bases; bases outside gene matches: 13. CDR1 and CDR2 from the germline V gene are SQVTM and ANQGSEA.

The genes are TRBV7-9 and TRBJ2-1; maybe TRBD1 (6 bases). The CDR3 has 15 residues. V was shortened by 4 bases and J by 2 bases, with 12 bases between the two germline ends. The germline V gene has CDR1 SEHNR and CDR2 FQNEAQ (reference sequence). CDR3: CASSSAGVPYNEQFF. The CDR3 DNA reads TGTGCCAGCAGCTCAGCAGGGGTACCCTACAATGAGCAGTTCTTC.

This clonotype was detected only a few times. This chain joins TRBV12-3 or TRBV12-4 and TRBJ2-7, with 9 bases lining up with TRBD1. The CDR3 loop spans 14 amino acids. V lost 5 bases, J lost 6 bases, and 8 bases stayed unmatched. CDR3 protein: CASSTGTGHFEQYF. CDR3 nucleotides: TGTGCCAGCAGTACGGGGACAGGGCATTTCGAGCAGTACTTC.

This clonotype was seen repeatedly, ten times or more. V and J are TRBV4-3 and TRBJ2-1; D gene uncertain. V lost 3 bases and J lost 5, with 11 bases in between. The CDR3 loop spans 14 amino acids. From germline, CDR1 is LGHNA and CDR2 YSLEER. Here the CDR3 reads CASSQPNYDNEQFF. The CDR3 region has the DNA TGCGCCAGCAGCCAGCCAAACTACGACAATGAGCAGTTCTTC.

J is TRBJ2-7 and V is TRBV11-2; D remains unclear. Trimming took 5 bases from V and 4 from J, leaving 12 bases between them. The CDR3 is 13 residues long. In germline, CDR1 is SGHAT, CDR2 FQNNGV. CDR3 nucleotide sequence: TGTGCCAGCAGCCTACGAATCGGTTACGAGCAGTACTTC. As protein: CASSLRIGYEQYF.

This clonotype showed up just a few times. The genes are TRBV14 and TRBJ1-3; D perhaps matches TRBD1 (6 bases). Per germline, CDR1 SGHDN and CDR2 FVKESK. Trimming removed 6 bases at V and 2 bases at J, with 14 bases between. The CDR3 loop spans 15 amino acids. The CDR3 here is CASSHPGQAGNTIYF. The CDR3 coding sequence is TGTGCCAGCAGTCATCCGGGACAAGCTGGAAACACCATATATTTT.

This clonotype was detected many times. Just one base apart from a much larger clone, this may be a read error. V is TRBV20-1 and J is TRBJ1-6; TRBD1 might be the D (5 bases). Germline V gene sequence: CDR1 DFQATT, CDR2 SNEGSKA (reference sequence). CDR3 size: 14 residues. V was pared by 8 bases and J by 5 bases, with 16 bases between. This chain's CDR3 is CSTGSGADNSPLHF. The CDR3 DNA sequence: TGCAGTACTGGGAGCGGGGCGGATAATTCACCCCTCCACTTT.

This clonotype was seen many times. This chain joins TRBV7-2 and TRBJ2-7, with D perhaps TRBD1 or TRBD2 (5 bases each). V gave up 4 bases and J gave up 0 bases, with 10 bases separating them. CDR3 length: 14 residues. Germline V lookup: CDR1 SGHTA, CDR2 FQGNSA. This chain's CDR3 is CASSSGLDSYEQYF. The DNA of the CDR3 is TGTGCCAGCAGCTCGGGGCTAGACTCCTACGAGCAGTACTTC. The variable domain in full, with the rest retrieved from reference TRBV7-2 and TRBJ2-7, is GAGVSQSPSNKVTEKGKDVELRCDPISGHTALYWYRQSLGQGLEFLIYFQGNSAPDKSGLPSDRFSAERTGGSVSTLTIQRTQQEDSAVYLCASSSGLDSYEQYFGPGTRLTVT.

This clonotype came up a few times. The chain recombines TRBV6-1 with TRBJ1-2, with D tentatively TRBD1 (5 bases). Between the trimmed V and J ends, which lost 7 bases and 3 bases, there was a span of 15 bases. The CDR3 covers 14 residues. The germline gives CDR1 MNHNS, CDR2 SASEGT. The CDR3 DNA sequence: TGTGCCAGCACGAGAGGGGCGGAGGACTATGGCTACACCTTC. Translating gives CASTRGAEDYGYTF.

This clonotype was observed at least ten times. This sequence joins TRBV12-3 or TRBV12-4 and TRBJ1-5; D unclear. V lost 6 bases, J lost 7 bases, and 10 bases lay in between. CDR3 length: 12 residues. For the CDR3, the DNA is TGTGCCAGCAGGAGAGGTGGCCAGCCCCAGCATTTT. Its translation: CASRRGGQPQHF.

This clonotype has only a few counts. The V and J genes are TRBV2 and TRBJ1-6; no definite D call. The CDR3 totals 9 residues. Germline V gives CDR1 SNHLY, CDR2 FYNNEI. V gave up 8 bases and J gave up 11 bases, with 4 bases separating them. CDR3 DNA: TGTGCCAGCGGAGCACCCCTCCACTTT. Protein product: CASGAPLHF. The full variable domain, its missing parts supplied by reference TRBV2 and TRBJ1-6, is EPEVTQTPSHQVTQMGQEVILRCVPISNHLYFYWYRQILGQKVEFLVSFYNNEISEKSEIFDDQFSVERPDGSNFTLKIRSTKLEDSAMYFCASGAPLHFGNGTRLTVT.

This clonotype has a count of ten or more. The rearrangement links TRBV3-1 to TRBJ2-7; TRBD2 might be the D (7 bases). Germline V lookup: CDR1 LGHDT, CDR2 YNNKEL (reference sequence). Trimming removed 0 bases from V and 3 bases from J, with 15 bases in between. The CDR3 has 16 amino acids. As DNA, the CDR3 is TGTGCCAGCAGCCAAGATGTTCGAGGGGGGGACTACGAGCAGTACTTC. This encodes CASSQDVRGGDYEQYF.

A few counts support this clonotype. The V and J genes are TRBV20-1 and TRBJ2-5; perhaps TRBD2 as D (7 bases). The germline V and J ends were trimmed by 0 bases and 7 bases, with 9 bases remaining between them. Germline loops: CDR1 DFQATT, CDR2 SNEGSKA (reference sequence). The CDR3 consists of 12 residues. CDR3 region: CSAREGGLTQYF. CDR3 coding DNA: TGCAGTGCTAGAGAGGGGGGGCTGACCCAGTACTTC.

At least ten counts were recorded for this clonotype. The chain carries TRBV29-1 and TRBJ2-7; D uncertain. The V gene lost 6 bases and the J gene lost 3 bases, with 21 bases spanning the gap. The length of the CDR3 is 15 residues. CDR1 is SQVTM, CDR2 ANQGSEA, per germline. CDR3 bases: TGCAGCGTGGCGTCGGGTGGTAAGAGAATCTACGAGCAGTACTTC. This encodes CSVASGGKRIYEQYF.

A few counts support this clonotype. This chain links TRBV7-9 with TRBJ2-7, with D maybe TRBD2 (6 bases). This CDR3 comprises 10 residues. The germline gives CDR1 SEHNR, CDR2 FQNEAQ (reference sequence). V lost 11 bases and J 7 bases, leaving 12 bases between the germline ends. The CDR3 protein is CASEGREQYF. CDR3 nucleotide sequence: TGTGCCTCGGAGGGGCGGGAGCAGTACTTC.

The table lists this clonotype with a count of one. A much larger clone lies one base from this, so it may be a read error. The CDR3 DNA reads TGTGCCAGCAGCATAACAGTCACAGATACGCAGTATTTT. Translation gives CASSITVTDTQYF. The V and J genes are TRBV7-2 and TRBJ2-3; D call uncertain. V shed 5 bases and J shed 2 bases, with 8 bases lying between them. The CDR3 is 13 residues long. The germline V gene encodes CDR1 SGHTA and CDR2 FQGNSA. The whole variable domain, remainder taken from reference TRBV7-2 and TRBJ2-3, is GAGVSQSPSNKVTEKGKDVELRCDPISGHTALYWYRQSLGQGLEFLIYFQGNSAPDKSGLPSDRFSAERTGGSVSTLTIQRTQQEDSAVYLCASSITVTDTQYFGPGTRLTVL.

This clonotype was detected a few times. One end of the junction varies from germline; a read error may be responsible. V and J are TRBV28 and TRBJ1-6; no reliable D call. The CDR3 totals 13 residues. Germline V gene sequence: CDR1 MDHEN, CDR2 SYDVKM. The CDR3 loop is CASNLDGNSPLHF. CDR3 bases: TGTGCCAGCAATTTAGACGGAAATTCACCCCTCCACTTT.

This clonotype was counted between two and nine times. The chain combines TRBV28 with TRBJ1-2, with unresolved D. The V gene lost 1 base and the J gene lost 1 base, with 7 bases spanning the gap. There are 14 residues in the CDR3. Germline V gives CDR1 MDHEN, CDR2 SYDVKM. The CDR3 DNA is TGTGCCAGCAGTTTATACGGGAATAACTATGGCTACACCTTC. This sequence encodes CASSLYGNNYGYTF.

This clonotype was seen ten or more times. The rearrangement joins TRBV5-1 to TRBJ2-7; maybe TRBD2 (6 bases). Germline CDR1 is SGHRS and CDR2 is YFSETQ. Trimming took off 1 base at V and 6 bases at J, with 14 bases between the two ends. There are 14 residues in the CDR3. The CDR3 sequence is CASSLRREPSEQYF. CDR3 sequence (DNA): TGCGCCAGCAGCTTGAGGCGGGAACCATCCGAGCAGTACTTC.

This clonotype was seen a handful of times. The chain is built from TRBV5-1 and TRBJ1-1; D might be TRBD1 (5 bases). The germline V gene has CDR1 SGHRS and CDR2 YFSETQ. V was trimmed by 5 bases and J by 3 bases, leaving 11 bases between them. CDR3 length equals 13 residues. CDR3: CASRQDRDTEAFF. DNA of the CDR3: TGCGCCAGCAGACAGGACCGGGACACTGAAGCTTTCTTT.

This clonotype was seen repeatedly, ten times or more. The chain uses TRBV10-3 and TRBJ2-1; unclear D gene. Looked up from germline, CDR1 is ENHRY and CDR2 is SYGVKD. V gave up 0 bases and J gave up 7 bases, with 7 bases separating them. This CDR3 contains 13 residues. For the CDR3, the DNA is TGTGCCATCAGTGAGTCAGTTATGAATGAGCAGTTCTTC. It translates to CAISESVMNEQFF.

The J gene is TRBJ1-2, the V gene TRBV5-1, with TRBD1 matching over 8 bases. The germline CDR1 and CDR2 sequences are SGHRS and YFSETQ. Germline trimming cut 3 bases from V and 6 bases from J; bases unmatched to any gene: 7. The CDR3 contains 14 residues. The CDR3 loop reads CASSYDRGFDGYTF. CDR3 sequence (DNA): TGCGCCAGCAGCTACGACAGGGGTTTTGATGGCTACACCTTC.

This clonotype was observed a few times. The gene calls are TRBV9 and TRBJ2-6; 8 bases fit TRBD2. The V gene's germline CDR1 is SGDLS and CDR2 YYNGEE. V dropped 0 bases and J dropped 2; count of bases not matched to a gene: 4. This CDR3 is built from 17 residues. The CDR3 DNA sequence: TGTGCCAGCAGCGTAGCCGGGGGGGCCCCTGGGGCCAACGTCCTGACTTTC. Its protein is CASSVAGGAPGANVLTF.

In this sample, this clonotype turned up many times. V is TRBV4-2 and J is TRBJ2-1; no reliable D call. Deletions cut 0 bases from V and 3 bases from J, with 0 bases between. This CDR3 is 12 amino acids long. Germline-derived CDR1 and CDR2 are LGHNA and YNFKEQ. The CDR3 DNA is TGTGCCAGCAGCCAAGACTACAATGAGCAGTTCTTC. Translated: CASSQDYNEQFF.

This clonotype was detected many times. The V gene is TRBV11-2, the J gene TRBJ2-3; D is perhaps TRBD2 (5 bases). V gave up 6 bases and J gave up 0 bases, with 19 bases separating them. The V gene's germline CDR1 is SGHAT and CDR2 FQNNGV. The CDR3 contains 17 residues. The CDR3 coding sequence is TGTGCCAGCAGGTTTAAATTCCAGCGGCCTAGCACAGATACGCAGTATTTT. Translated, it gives CASRFKFQRPSTDTQYF.

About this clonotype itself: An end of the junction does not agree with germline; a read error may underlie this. CDR3 DNA sequence: TGTGCCAGCAGTGGCCGGGACGGTGTCTCTGGGGCCAACGTCCTGTCTTTC. Translated, it gives CASSGRDGVSGANVLSF. The chain joins TRBV25-1 to TRBJ2-6; D may correspond to TRBD1 or TRBD2 (5 bases each). CDR1 MGHDK and CDR2 SYGVNS come from the germline V gene. The CDR3 is 17 residues long.

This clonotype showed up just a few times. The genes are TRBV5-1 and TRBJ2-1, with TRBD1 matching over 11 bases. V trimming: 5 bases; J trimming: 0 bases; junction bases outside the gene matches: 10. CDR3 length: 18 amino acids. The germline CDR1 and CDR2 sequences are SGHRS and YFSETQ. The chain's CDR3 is CASRAPGQGGSSYNEQFF. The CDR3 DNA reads TGCGCCAGCAGGGCTCCGGGACAGGGGGGGAGCTCCTACAATGAGCAGTTCTTC.

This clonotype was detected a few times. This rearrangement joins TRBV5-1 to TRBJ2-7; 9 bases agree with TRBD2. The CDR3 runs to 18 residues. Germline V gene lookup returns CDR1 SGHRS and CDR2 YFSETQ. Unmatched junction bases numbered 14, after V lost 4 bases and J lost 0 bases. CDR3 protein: CASSLRDTSGPSSYEQYF. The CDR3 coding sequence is TGCGCCAGCAGCCTCCGCGATACTAGCGGGCCCAGCTCCTACGAGCAGTACTTC. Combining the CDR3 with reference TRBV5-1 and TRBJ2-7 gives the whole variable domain KAGVTQTPRYLIKTRGQQVTLSCSPISGHRSVSWYQQTPGQGLQFLFEYFSETQRNKGNFPGRFSGRQFSNSRSEMNVSTLELGDSALYLCASSLRDTSGPSSYEQYFGPGTRLTVT.

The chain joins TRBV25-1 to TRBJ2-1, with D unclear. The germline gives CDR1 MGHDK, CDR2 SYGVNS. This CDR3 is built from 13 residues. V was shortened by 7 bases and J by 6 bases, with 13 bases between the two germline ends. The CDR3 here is CASMEDGSNEQFF. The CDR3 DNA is TGTGCCAGCATGGAAGACGGAAGCAATGAGCAGTTCTTC.